The T cell receptor beta chain described here comes from a study of T cell repertoires in cytomegalovirus infection. The overall study: CMV infection plus the matching HLA type was flagged by public TCR beta signatures. General observations from the study: Totalled public TCR beta family frequency picked out people who carried CMV plus the relevant HLA. Within the response measured ex vivo, HLA-C-restricted CMV-specific TCR beta clonotypes were dominant.

Remarks on this clonotype: Its antigen is unknown.

TCRdb reanalysed the reads using MiXCR and keeps one entry per CDR3 protein. The repertoire includes about 890,000 distinct CDR3 sequences, roughly a third of them detected once, and over 10% sits in the top ten. V gave up 0 bases and J gave up 2 bases; unmatched junction bases: 5. The CDR3 contains 16 residues. The germline V gene encodes CDR1 MNHEY and CDR2 SVGEGT. Specimen: cultured CD8+ T cells from PBMCs, collected from culture after CMV antigen stimulation. The rearrangement links TRBV6-2 or TRBV6-3 to TRBJ2-3; 7 bases are a match to TRBD2. This receptor was taken from a human donor in good health (CMV status not recorded). Some clones in this sample may be carry-over from other donors' samples. CDR3 DNA sequence: TGTGCCAGCAGTTACTCTGCGGGACTAAACACAGATACGCAGTATTTT. Translated, it gives CASSYSAGLNTDTQYF.